This T cell receptor beta chain was sequenced for a study of metastatic and nonmetastatic thyroid tumors. Study summary: The study looked at repertoires side by side in blood and in tumor or nodule tissue from malignant and benign thyroid patients.

This clone was observed many times. None of the patients had undergone any treatment ahead of thyroid surgery. With 1 base removed from V and 7 bases from J, the gap between germline ends came to 7 bases. The germline gives CDR1 SQVTM, CDR2 ANQGSEA. The CDR3 consists of 12 residues. TCRdb re-called clones via MiXCR from the PCR reads. The data contain 21,000 or so clones, over 10% of them seen just once; the ten biggest clones take up 24%. The sequenced sample was blood. V usage is TRBV29-1 and J usage is TRBJ2-2; D might be TRBD1 (6 bases). This clonotype was sampled from a female donor with papillary thyroid cancer or a benign thyroid nodule (not recorded which). Some clones in this sample may be carry-over from other donors' samples. The CDR3 nucleotides read TGCAGCGTTGAAGGGGGGCGCGGGGAGCTGTTTTTT. Protein sequence: CSVEGGRGELFF.